The 4 T cell receptor beta chains listed next were all sequenced from one sample in a study of vaccination and CD4 T cells after COVID-19. Treatment defined: roughly 10-day PBMC culture with coronavirus spike peptide pools or control peptides (ViraFEST assay). Sequencing of the DNA from cultured CD4+ T cells was carried out with the Oncomine TCR Beta short-read assay. TCRdb independently ran MiXCR on the PCR reads; one entry per CDR3 protein. The repertoire holds about 14,000 distinct CDR3 sequences, with around three fifths as singletons. No antigen has been assigned to these receptors. The sample consisted of CD4+ T cells from blood, cultured in vitro. The source is a human donor who had recovered from COVID-19.

The chain couples TRBV24-1 to TRBJ2-7; TRBD1 might be the D (6 bases). Germline values: CDR1 KGHDR, CDR2 SFDVKD. Trimming took off 4 bases at V and 2 bases at J, with 14 bases between the two ends. The CDR3 has 15 amino acids. The CDR3 bases are TGTGCCACCAGTGACACCGGAACAGGGACCTACGAGCAGTACTTC. As protein: CATSDTGTGTYEQYF.

CDR3 protein: CSASRGRDYEQYF. As DNA, the CDR3 is TGCAGTGCTTCACGGGGGAGAGACTACGAGCAGTACTTC. V usage is TRBV20-1 and J usage is TRBJ2-7, with D possibly being TRBD2 (6 bases). The V gene lost 5 bases and the J gene lost 3 bases, with 14 bases spanning the gap. This CDR3 spans 13 amino acids. CDR1 DFQATT and CDR2 SNEGSKA come from the germline V gene (reference sequence).

This chain uses TRBV5-1 with TRBJ2-2, with D maybe TRBD2 (6 bases). Germline V gives CDR1 SGHRS, CDR2 YFSETQ. V gave up 0 bases and J gave up 3 bases, with 12 bases separating them. There are 16 residues in the CDR3. The CDR3 bases are TGCGCCAGCAGCTTGGGATTTGTAGCGGACACCGGGGAGCTGTTTTTT. This encodes CASSLGFVADTGELFF.

The chain links TRBV20-1 to TRBJ1-6; 8 bases map to TRBD1. The V segment lost 3 bases and the J segment 8 bases; nucleotides outside the gene matches: 3. Looked up from germline, CDR1 is DFQATT and CDR2 is SNEGSKA (reference sequence). CDR3 length equals 13 residues. CDR3 loop: CSASGQGDSPLHF. The CDR3 DNA reads TGCAGTGCTAGCGGACAGGGAGATTCACCCCTCCACTTT.